The 29 T cell receptor beta chains presented below share a single source sample, sequenced in a study of OX40 agonist ivuxolimab in advanced cancers. Library prep was done by the immunoSEQ multiplex PCR assay. TCRdb mirrors the immuneACCESS table, restricted to in-frame sequences. Some clones are absent from its copies; in checked studies, under half trace to an unresolved V gene, and the reason for the others is unknown. This sample is represented by approximately 60,000 clones; about 89% of them were singletons. Approximately 5.6% of the sample is held by the ten biggest clonotypes. Specimen: CD4+ or CD8+ T cells sorted from blood, collected in a trial of the OX40 agonist ivuxolimab. These receptors all come from an adult with an advanced solid tumor such as melanoma, head and neck, liver or kidney cancer.

There are a few counts of this clone. CDR3 amino acids: CASSSGLDRSTDTQYF. The CDR3 DNA reads as TGTGCCAGCAGCTCCGGCCTCGACCGTAGCACAGATACGCAGTATTTT. The rearrangement uses TRBV7-3 and TRBJ2-3, with D unresolved. This CDR3 region has 16 residues. Germline lookup yields CDR1 SGHTA and CDR2 FQGTGA. Trimming left V 4 bases short and J 0 bases short, with 14 bases between.

The chain couples TRBV6-5 to TRBJ1-5; D not resolved. The CDR3 is made up of 12 amino acids. Germline-derived CDR1 and CDR2 are MNHEY and SVGAGI. Trimming cost V 2 bases and J 7 bases, with 6 bases left between them. The CDR3 DNA follows: TGTGCCAGCAGTTACCCCCGACAGCCCCAGCATTTT. Translation: CASSYPRQPQHF.

The chain couples TRBV6-1 to TRBJ2-2; D is undetermined. The germline V and J ends were trimmed by 6 bases and 2 bases, with 7 bases remaining between them. Looked up from germline, CDR1 is MNHNS and CDR2 is SASEGT. The CDR3 has 13 residues. The CDR3 region is CASRDPNTGELFF. CDR3 sequence (DNA): TGTGCCAGCAGGGACCCTAACACCGGGGAGCTGTTTTTT.

The V and J genes are TRBV5-4 and TRBJ1-2; no firm D call. CDR3 size: 13 residues. V lost 0 bases and J 12 bases, leaving 15 bases between the germline ends. Germline CDR1 SGHNT, CDR2 YYREEE (reference sequence). This chain's CDR3 is CASSLEAGPRNTF. The CDR3 bases are TGTGCCAGCAGCTTGGAAGCCGGACCGCGAAACACCTTC.

J is TRBJ2-3 and V is TRBV28; D unresolved. This CDR3 contains 15 residues. Germline values: CDR1 MDHEN, CDR2 SYDVKM. V was clipped by 6 bases and J by 0 bases, with 13 bases between them. The CDR3 here is CASSLSTPSTDTQYF. The DNA for the CDR3 is TGTGCCAGCAGCTTGTCGACTCCTAGCACAGATACGCAGTATTTT. Complete variable domain (other parts from reference TRBV28 and TRBJ2-3): DVKVTQSSRYLVKRTGEKVFLECVQDMDHENMFWYRQDPGLGLRLIYFSYDVKMKEKGDIPEGYSVSREKKERFSLILESASTNQTSMYLCASSLSTPSTDTQYFGPGTRLTVL.

This CDR3 reads CAWDTGMGETQYF. CDR3 DNA sequence: TGTGCCTGGGATACTGGGATGGGGGAGACCCAGTACTTC. V and J are TRBV30 and TRBJ2-5, with D unresolved. The CDR3 length is 13 residues. V was cut by 5 bases and J by 5 bases, with 15 bases left in between. CDR1 is GTSNPN and CDR2 is SVGIG in the germline V gene (reference sequence). The full variable domain, with the rest looked up from reference TRBV30 and TRBJ2-5, is SQTIHQWPATLVQPVGSPLSLECTVEGTSNPNLYWYRQAAGRGLQLLFYSVGIGQISSEVPQNLSASRPQDRQFILSSKKLLLSDSGFYLCAWDTGMGETQYFGPGTRLLVL.

The genes are TRBV29-1 and TRBJ2-1; 11 bases map to TRBD1. This CDR3 has 15 residues. V was pared by 4 bases and J by 5 bases, with 7 bases of the junction left unmatched. Looked up from germline, CDR1 is SQVTM and CDR2 is ANQGSEA. The CDR3 DNA reads as TGCAGCGTTGGACGGTGGGACAGGGGGGACAATGAGCAGTTCTTC. This gives the protein CSVGRWDRGDNEQFF.

The chain carries TRBV21-1 and TRBJ2-2; the tabulated D call, TRBD1, remains unverified against the DNA. TRBV21-1 is recorded as a pseudogene. The CDR3 consists of 16 residues. CDR3 sequence reads: CASSKHAGYRTGELFF. The CDR3 nucleotides read TGTGCCAGCAGCAAACACGCAGGGTATAGAACCGGGGAGCTGTTTTTT.

Only one count was recorded for this clone. The chain joins TRBV19 to TRBJ2-7, with D possibly TRBD1 on 5 matching bases. CDR1 and CDR2 from the germline V gene are LNHDA and SQIVND (reference sequence). Deletions cut 3 bases from V and 3 bases from J, with 15 bases between. This CDR3 has 15 amino acids. CDR3 protein: CASSMQISQGYEQYF. The CDR3 DNA reads TGTGCCAGTAGTATGCAAATATCCCAGGGCTACGAGCAGTACTTC. The full variable domain, in which reference TRBV19 and TRBJ2-7 provide the parts outside the CDR3, is DGGITQSPKYLFRKEGQNVTLSCEQNLNHDAMYWYRQDPGQGLRLIYYSQIVNDFQKGDIAEGYSVSREKKESFPLTVTSAQKNPTAFYLCASSMQISQGYEQYFGPGTRLTVT.

Here the CDR3 DNA reads TGTGCCAGTAGTATAACGGGACTAAGCTACGAGCAGTACTTC. It specifies CASSITGLSYEQYF. The chain links TRBV19 to TRBJ2-7, with 7 bases that match TRBD2. This CDR3 spans 14 amino acids. The junction had 4 bases not matched to a gene; V was cut back by 2 bases and J by 3 bases. The germline V gene has CDR1 LNHDA and CDR2 SQIVND (reference sequence).

This clone was picked up a small number of times. The chain has TRBV19 and TRBJ1-5, with TRBD1 as a possible D gene (6 bases). This CDR3 region has 15 residues. V shed 8 bases and J shed 2 bases, with 16 bases lying between them. The germline gives CDR1 LNHDA, CDR2 SQIVND (reference sequence). The CDR3 DNA sequence: TGTGCCAGTTCGGGGACATTCGGGGGCAATCAGCCCCAGCATTTT. Translated, it gives CASSGTFGGNQPQHF.

This rearrangement joins TRBV19 to TRBJ2-3; D possibly corresponds to TRBD2 (5 bases). This CDR3 spans 14 amino acids. In germline, CDR1 is LNHDA, CDR2 SQIVND (reference sequence). Trimming removed 6 bases from V and 0 bases from J, with 10 bases in between. DNA for the CDR3: TGTGCCAGTAGGCGGCGGGCTAGCACAGATACGCAGTATTTT. Translated, it gives CASRRRASTDTQYF.

The chain combines TRBV9 with TRBJ2-2; D perhaps matches TRBD2 (5 bases). CDR3 length: 15 amino acids. Trimming pared 0 bases from V and 8 bases from J, leaving 14 bases between. CDR1 and CDR2 (germline): SGDLS, YYNGEE. The chain's CDR3 is CASSVDPSIAGELFF. CDR3 in DNA: TGTGCCAGCAGCGTAGATCCTAGCATTGCAGGGGAGCTGTTTTTT. The entire variable domain, with the rest obtained from reference TRBV9 and TRBJ2-2, is as follows: DSGVTQTPKHLITATGQRVTLRCSPRSGDLSVYWYQQSLDQGLQFLIQYYNGEERAKGNILERFSAQQFPDLHSELNLSSLELGDSALYFCASSVDPSIAGELFFGEGSRLTVL.

This rearrangement joins TRBV5-6 to TRBJ1-5; 7 nucleotides align to TRBD1. Germline CDR1 is SGHDT and CDR2 is YYEEEE. The CDR3 spans 14 residues. Trimming took 4 bases from V and 3 from J; bases not matched to a gene: 4. Here the CDR3 reads CASSRGTDNQPQHF. CDR3 bases: TGTGCCAGCAGCCGCGGGACAGACAATCAGCCCCAGCATTTT.

The chain links TRBV5-4 to TRBJ2-4; D unresolved. V was trimmed by 7 bases and J by 3 bases, leaving 8 bases between them. From germline, CDR1 is SGHNT and CDR2 YYREEE (reference sequence). The CDR3 runs 12 residues. The DNA for the CDR3 is TGTGCCAGCGGGATGGGCAAAAACATTCAGTACTTC. Its protein product is CASGMGKNIQYF.

The chain is built from TRBV6-6 and TRBJ2-3, with D uncertain. The CDR3 runs to 14 residues. The V end was cut by 6 bases, the J end by 0 bases, with 10 bases between. CDR1 and CDR2 from the germline V gene are MNHNY and SVGAGI (reference sequence). In nucleotides, the CDR3 is TGTGCCAGCAGAGGACGCACTAGCACAGATACGCAGTATTTT. This codes for CASRGRTSTDTQYF.

The rearrangement joins TRBV2 to TRBJ1-5; 8 nucleotides align to TRBD1. J lost 7 bases, V lost 2 bases, and 7 bases had no gene match. Germline values: CDR1 SNHLY, CDR2 FYNNEI. The CDR3 consists of 15 residues. The CDR3 spells CASSEMDRVSQPQHF. CDR3 bases: TGTGCCAGCAGTGAAATGGACAGGGTCTCACAGCCCCAGCATTTT.

CDR3 sequence: CACQQGGRFLDTQYF. Written as DNA, the CDR3 is TGTGCCTGCCAACAGGGCGGGAGATTCTTGGATACGCAGTATTTT. The chain has TRBV30 and TRBJ2-3; possible D gene TRBD2, 7 bases. The ends were cut back, 6 bases at V and 6 bases at J, with 22 bases in the middle. The germline V gene has CDR1 GTSNPN and CDR2 SVGIG (reference sequence). This CDR3 is built from 15 residues.

This clone was seen only a few times. The CDR3 DNA is TGTGCCAGTAGTTCGGGCCGATTCGGGGAGCAGTACTTC. Protein: CASSSGRFGEQYF. The chain uses TRBV19 and TRBJ2-7; D remains ambiguous. This CDR3 contains 13 residues. V lost 5 bases and J lost 7, with 15 bases in between. CDR1 and CDR2 (germline): LNHDA, SQIVND (reference sequence).

This clone was counted a single time. The rearrangement uses TRBV14 and TRBJ1-2; no clear D gene. Per the germline V gene, CDR1 is SGHDN and CDR2 is FVKESK. The CDR3 contains 17 residues. V was shortened by 3 bases and J by 0 bases, with 17 bases between the two germline ends. Written as DNA, the CDR3 is TGTGCCAGCAGCCAGGAAGGAGCACAGAGAGCTAACTATGGCTACACCTTC. Its translation is CASSQEGAQRANYGYTF.

The chain combines TRBV7-2 with TRBJ2-7, with D perhaps TRBD1 or TRBD2 (5 bases each). The germline V and J ends were trimmed by 1 base and 10 bases, with 17 bases remaining between them. Germline CDR1 and CDR2: SGHTA and FQGNSA. The CDR3 is 14 residues long. This chain's CDR3 is CASSLGPVSWDQYF. Here the CDR3 DNA reads TGTGCCAGCAGCTTAGGGCCCGTTTCCTGGGACCAGTACTTC. Filled out from reference TRBV7-2 and TRBJ2-7, the complete variable domain reads GAGVSQSPSNKVTEKGKDVELRCDPISGHTALYWYRQSLGQGLEFLIYFQGNSAPDKSGLPSDRFSAERTGGSVSTLTIQRTQQEDSAVYLCASSLGPVSWDQYFGPGTRLTVT.

V and J are TRBV9 and TRBJ2-1; unclear D gene. Germline values: CDR1 SGDLS, CDR2 YYNGEE. CDR3 size: 12 residues. The V and J ends lost 0 bases and 8 bases respectively, with 6 bases between them. CDR3 DNA sequence: TGTGCCAGCAGCGTAGGGCTAGATGAGCAGTTCTTC. It is translated as CASSVGLDEQFF.

Points on this clone: One end of the junction is discordant with germline, which a read error may explain. This chain connects TRBV7-8 to TRBJ1-1; a weak D match, TRBD1 (6 bases). In germline, CDR1 is SGHVS, CDR2 FQNEAQ. There are 13 residues in the CDR3. The CDR3 is CASSWGMRGSTLF. The CDR3 region has the DNA TGTGCCAGCAGCTGGGGGATGAGGGGGTCTACTCTCTTT.

The chain combines TRBV4-1 with TRBJ2-1; 7 bases fit TRBD2. Per the germline V gene, CDR1 is MGHRA and CDR2 is YSYEKL. The CDR3 sequence is 18 residues long. J lost 0 bases, V lost 4 bases, and 12 bases had no gene match. For the CDR3, the DNA is TGCGCCAGCAGCCCACCAGCGGGGTCCCCAAACTCCTACAATGAGCAGTTCTTC. Its translation: CASSPPAGSPNSYNEQFF.

The V gene is TRBV18, the J gene TRBJ2-1; 12 bases agree with TRBD2. In germline, CDR1 is KGHSH, CDR2 LQKENI. The CDR3 is 16 amino acids. The trim removed 3 bases at V and 4 bases at J, leaving 4 bases unmatched. The CDR3 region has the DNA TGTGCCAGCTCACCGACTAGCGGGGGACCTTACAATGAGCAGTTCTTC. Its protein product is CASSPTSGGPYNEQFF.

This clone was found once. The V and J genes are TRBV5-1 and TRBJ1-2; 9 bases match TRBD1. V dropped 3 bases and J dropped 4; count of bases not matched to a gene: 7. Per the germline V gene, CDR1 is SGHRS and CDR2 is YFSETQ. The length of the CDR3 is 15 residues. CDR3 in amino acids: CASSSPGQGSYGYTF. As DNA, the CDR3 is TGCGCCAGCAGCTCTCCGGGACAGGGATCCTATGGCTACACCTTC.

The chain joins TRBV5-1 to TRBJ2-7; weak D call: TRBD2 (6 bases). This CDR3 is 17 amino acids long. Trimming pared 0 bases from V and 3 bases from J, leaving 19 bases between. From germline, CDR1 is SGHRS and CDR2 YFSETQ. CDR3 sequence (DNA): TGCGCCAGCAGCTTGGTTTCTACCGGGACGGGGGTCTACGAGCAGTACTTC. Protein sequence: CASSLVSTGTGVYEQYF.

V and J are TRBV28 and TRBJ1-5; 7 positions match TRBD1. The ends lost 6 bases at V and 1 base at J; junction bases unmatched: 6. Germline CDR1 MDHEN, CDR2 SYDVKM. The CDR3 consists of 15 residues. Here the CDR3 DNA reads TGTGCCAGCAGCCCAACAGGGGTGAGCAATCAGCCCCAGCATTTT. Its protein is CASSPTGVSNQPQHF.

The V gene is TRBV5-1, the J gene TRBJ1-2; D unresolved. V gave up 1 base and J gave up 5 bases, with 9 bases separating them. In germline, CDR1 is SGHRS, CDR2 YFSETQ. The CDR3 covers 13 residues. CDR3 in DNA: TGCGCCAGCAGCTTGAGGCCAGAGTATGGCTACACCTTC. It translates to CASSLRPEYGYTF.